The 3 T cell receptor beta chains reported below all come from one sample, sequenced in a study of OX40 agonist ivuxolimab in advanced cancers. Libraries were constructed by the immunoSEQ multiplex PCR assay. What TCRdb holds here is the immuneACCESS table cut down to in-frame rearrangements. Part of the clones is not present; checked against another copy, under half of the missing clones reflect an unresolved V gene, and the others are unexplained. The sample has tens of thousands of clones on record, roughly 83% of them singletons. The top ten clones comprise 20% to 25% of the sample. The material was CD4+ or CD8+ T cells sorted from blood, obtained in a trial of the OX40 agonist ivuxolimab. These receptors originate from an adult with an advanced solid tumor such as melanoma, head and neck, liver or kidney cancer.

V and J are TRBV28 and TRBJ2-5, with 7 bases matching TRBD2. Germline-derived CDR1 and CDR2 are MDHEN and SYDVKM. V lost 6 bases to trimming and J lost 1 base; unmatched junction nucleotides: 8. This CDR3 is built from 15 residues. DNA of the CDR3: TGTGCCAGCAGGGGGACTATGAGCAGCCAAGAGACCCAGTACTTC. This translates into CASRGTMSSQETQYF.

In the case of this clone: Other DNA sequences in this sample translate to the same CDR3. The V call is TRBV27, the J call TRBJ1-1; D gene ambiguous. The germline gives CDR1 MNHEY, CDR2 SMNVEV (reference sequence). The CDR3 spans 13 residues. V was trimmed by 0 bases and J by 1 base, leaving 3 bases between them. CDR3 protein: CASSLSRNTEAFF. The CDR3 DNA is TGTGCCAGCAGTTTATCAAGGAACACTGAAGCTTTCTTT.

CDR3: CASSEAAGGLTGELFF. The CDR3 coding sequence is TGTGCCAGCAGTGAAGCGGCAGGGGGACTCACCGGGGAGCTGTTTTTT. The chain joins TRBV2 to TRBJ2-2, with D possibly matching TRBD1 (7 bases). From germline, CDR1 is SNHLY and CDR2 FYNNEI. This CDR3 is 16 amino acids long. The V and J ends lost 0 bases and 4 bases respectively, with 12 bases between them.